These 18 T cell receptor beta chains came from one sample sequenced in a study of blood T cell repertoires in COVID-19. Method: immunoSEQ multiplex PCR; TCRdb's copy keeps in-frame clones and lacks some. This table holds about 160,000 clones, around four fifths found once. The source material was peripheral blood. The receptor set was obtained from a man between 65 and 79 years old with acute or convalescent COVID-19.

This chain joins TRBV5-4 and TRBJ1-5, with 7 bases identical to TRBD1. Germline trimming cut 0 bases from V and 4 bases from J; bases unmatched to any gene: 1. The length of the CDR3 is 14 residues. Germline CDR1 and CDR2: SGHNT and YYREEE (reference sequence). In nucleotides, the CDR3 is TGTGCCAGCAGCTTGGCGGGACAGAATCAGCCCCAGCATTTT. Translating gives CASSLAGQNQPQHF.

This clone was observed once. This rearrangement joins TRBV5-5 to TRBJ1-1, with 9 nucleotides matching TRBD1. The germline V gene encodes CDR1 SGHKS and CDR2 YYEKEE (reference sequence). The CDR3 loop spans 16 amino acids. V lost 4 bases to trimming and J lost 0 bases; unmatched junction nucleotides: 7. In DNA, the CDR3 is TGTGCCAGCAGCAGCCGGGACAGGGAAATGAACACTGAAGCTTTCTTT. The encoded protein is CASSSRDREMNTEAFF.

The rearrangement uses TRBV5-1 and TRBJ2-6, with D possibly TRBD1 on 7 matching bases. With 4 bases removed from V and 2 bases from J, the gap between germline ends came to 10 bases. Looked up from germline, CDR1 is SGHRS and CDR2 is YFSETQ. The CDR3 is 15 amino acids. The CDR3 coding sequence is TGCGCCAGCAGCGGAGGGGGCGCTGGGGCCAACGTCCTGACTTTC. Its translation: CASSGGGAGANVLTF.

This chain connects TRBV19 to TRBJ1-1, with 8 bases that match TRBD1. V was pared by 5 bases and J by 5 bases, with 4 bases of the junction left unmatched. The CDR3 sequence is 13 residues long. The germline CDR1 and CDR2 sequences are LNHDA and SQIVND (reference sequence). CDR3 sequence (DNA): TGTGCCAGTAGTGGACAGGGCAAGACTGAAGCTTTCTTT. Its translation is CASSGQGKTEAFF.

This clone occurred a few times. The chain has TRBV15 and TRBJ1-5; D is perhaps TRBD1 (6 bases). V was pared by 0 bases and J by 7 bases, with 13 bases between. This CDR3 has 15 residues. Germline V gene data show CDR1 as LNHNV and CDR2 as YYDKDF (reference sequence). The CDR3 nucleotides are TGTGCCACCAGCAGAGATCGGGGGGCGGTGCAGCCCCAGCATTTT. It encodes CATSRDRGAVQPQHF.

The chain couples TRBV2 to TRBJ2-3; 10 bases are a match to TRBD1. The germline CDR1 and CDR2 sequences are SNHLY and FYNNEI. V shed 5 bases, J shed 3 bases, and the junction held 5 bases outside the gene matches. The CDR3 loop spans 15 amino acids. The CDR3 spells CASSRSDRGTDTQYF. CDR3 in DNA: TGTGCCAGCAGTCGTTCGGACAGGGGGACAGATACGCAGTATTTT.

J is TRBJ1-5 and V is TRBV18; 8 bases align to TRBD1. The trim removed 5 bases at V and 5 bases at J, leaving 8 bases unmatched. Germline loops: CDR1 KGHSH, CDR2 LQKENI. The CDR3 extends over 15 amino acids. Here the CDR3 reads CASSAQQGADQPQHF. The CDR3 region has the DNA TGTGCCAGCTCAGCACAGCAGGGGGCAGATCAGCCCCAGCATTTT.

The V gene is TRBV9, the J gene TRBJ2-3, with TRBD1 identical over 9 bases. V shed 7 bases, J shed 5 bases, and the junction held 11 bases outside the gene matches. The CDR3 spans 15 residues. Germline V gene lookup returns CDR1 SGDLS and CDR2 YYNGEE. The CDR3: CASSYRGRKLDTQYF. As DNA, the CDR3 is TGTGCCAGCTCATACAGGGGGCGTAAATTAGATACGCAGTATTTT.

The rearrangement links TRBV6-1 to TRBJ2-5; 8 bases match TRBD2. From germline, CDR1 is MNHNS and CDR2 SASEGT. The CDR3 extends over 18 amino acids. V shed 3 bases, J shed 5 bases, and the junction held 17 bases outside the gene matches. As DNA, the CDR3 is TGTGCCAGCAGTGATAGTTGGCTAGCGGGTAATTGGCGGGAGACCCAGTACTTC. This encodes CASSDSWLAGNWRETQYF.

This clone occurred a few times. DNA for the CDR3: TGTGCCACTGTACAGGGTTGGGAAAAACTGTTTTTT. This codes for CATVQGWEKLFF. The chain has TRBV7-6 and TRBJ1-4, with D possibly TRBD1 on 6 matching bases. CDR3 size: 12 residues. Trimming pared 10 bases from V and 8 bases from J, leaving 14 bases between. Germline V CDR1 and CDR2: SGHVS, FNYEAQ.

The chain has TRBV5-1 and TRBJ2-3; D perhaps matches TRBD2 (6 bases). Germline lookup yields CDR1 SGHRS and CDR2 YFSETQ. With 2 bases removed from V and 0 bases from J, the gap between germline ends came to 10 bases. The CDR3 covers 15 residues. CDR3 region: CASSFRGVSTDTQYF. CDR3 nucleotide sequence: TGCGCCAGCAGCTTTCGCGGGGTTAGCACAGATACGCAGTATTTT.

This chain uses TRBV28 with TRBJ2-7, with 10 bases identical to TRBD2. Germline V gene lookup returns CDR1 MDHEN and CDR2 SYDVKM. J was trimmed by 0 bases and V by 6 bases; bases with no gene match: 11. The CDR3 spans 17 residues. The CDR3 here is CASSRDKLAGFSYEQYF. The CDR3 nucleotides are TGTGCCAGCAGCCGAGATAAACTAGCGGGATTCTCCTACGAGCAGTACTTC.

This chain connects TRBV2 to TRBJ2-1, with 12 bases that match TRBD2. V was clipped by 7 bases and J by 10 bases; unmatched bases: 8. This CDR3 has 14 residues. Germline V gene lookup returns CDR1 SNHLY and CDR2 FYNNEI. The DNA for the CDR3 is TGTGCCAGCACCTCGGGACTAGCGGGCACCGAGCAGTTCTTC. Amino acids: CASTSGLAGTEQFF. The variable domain in full, with the rest retrieved from reference TRBV2 and TRBJ2-1, is EPEVTQTPSHQVTQMGQEVILRCVPISNHLYFYWYRQILGQKVEFLVSFYNNEISEKSEIFDDQFSVERPDGSNFTLKIRSTKLEDSAMYFCASTSGLAGTEQFFGPGTRLTVL.

The chain recombines TRBV10-2 with TRBJ1-1, with 9 bases matching TRBD1. V shed 7 bases and J 4 bases; nucleotides not matched to a gene: 7. The CDR3 length is 14 residues. Germline assignment: CDR1 WSHSY and CDR2 SAAADI. CDR3 in DNA: TGCGCCAGCACGTGGACAGGGGCGGGCACTGAAGCTTTCTTT. Encoded protein: CASTWTGAGTEAFF.

This clone turned up a few times. J is TRBJ1-1 and V is TRBV19; TRBD1 matches at 9 bases. The CDR3 covers 14 residues. CDR1 is LNHDA and CDR2 is SQIVND in the germline V gene (reference sequence). V shed 6 bases, J shed 3 bases, and the junction held 5 bases outside the gene matches. The CDR3 bases are TGTGCCAGTAGCCCCGGGACAGGGTACACTGAAGCTTTCTTT. Its translation is CASSPGTGYTEAFF.

A few counts support this clone. V gene TRBV6-4 combines with J gene TRBJ2-2; 9 bases are shared with TRBD1. Germline loops: CDR1 MRHNA, CDR2 SNTAGT. Unmatched junction bases numbered 2, after V lost 6 bases and J lost 3 bases. CDR3 length: 14 amino acids. The CDR3 coding sequence is TGTGCCAGCAGCCGGGACAGGGACACCGGGGAGCTGTTTTTT. This codes for CASSRDRDTGELFF.

The sample holds one count of this clone. The chain has TRBV19 and TRBJ2-5; D gene ambiguous. CDR1 is LNHDA, CDR2 SQIVND, per germline (reference sequence). This CDR3 spans 14 amino acids. Trimming took off 1 base at V and 1 base at J, with 7 bases between the two ends. The CDR3 DNA sequence: TGTGCCAGTAGTATAGTTGGCAGCCAAGAGACCCAGTACTTC. Protein product: CASSIVGSQETQYF.

The chain combines TRBV5-4 with TRBJ2-2; D ambiguous. Trimming removed 1 base from V and 3 bases from J, with 10 bases in between. The germline V gene encodes CDR1 SGHNT and CDR2 YYREEE (reference sequence). The CDR3 runs 15 residues. The CDR3 loop is CASSLISSDTGELFF. Written as DNA, the CDR3 is TGTGCCAGCAGCTTGATTTCTTCCGACACCGGGGAGCTGTTTTTT. The whole variable domain, filled in from reference TRBV5-4 and TRBJ2-2, reads ETGVTQSPTHLIKTRGQQVTLRCSSQSGHNTVSWYQQALGQGPQFIFQYYREEENGRGNFPPRFSGLQFPNYSSELNVNALELDDSALYLCASSLISSDTGELFFGEGSRLTVL.